This TCR beta chain was recorded in a study of cytomegalovirus exposure and HLA in healthy donors. The study's findings and limits: The study flagged fewer than 200 TCR beta chains as cytomegalovirus-associated.

Germline-derived CDR1 and CDR2 are WSHSY and SAAADI. CDR3 length: 13 residues. J gave up 7 bases and V 7 bases, and 8 bases lay outside the gene matches. On this clone: Its cognate antigen is unknown.

Researchers ran the PCR with 60 Vbeta and 13 Jbeta primers. TCRdb's table, derived via immunoSEQ multiplex PCR, lists solely in-frame clones and lacks some. Among roughly 100,000 clones listed, around 86% were seen once. The chain links TRBV10-2 to TRBJ2-7; TRBD1 matches at 9 bases. The receptor was derived from a man aged 30 to 39 in good health and CMV-seropositive. The source material was PBMCs. CDR3 sequence (DNA): TGCGCCAGCACCGTGGACAGGGGCGGGGAGCAGTACTTC. This codes for CASTVDRGGEQYF.